This T cell receptor beta chain was profiled in a study of blood T cells in healthy people across ages. Those donating, healthy Caucasian individuals from Russia, were aged roughly 6 to 90. This clonotype was seen more than once but under ten times. Through a sample-barcoded 5' primer and a J-beta primer mix, a second PCR was run for about 6 to 11 cycles. TCRdb fed the 5' RACE reads into MiXCR, producing one record per CDR3 protein. The sample holds more than 550,000 distinct CDR3 sequences, 22% seen once. The CDR3 totals 16 residues. The V end lost 2 bases, the J end lost 1 base, and 15 bases lay between the germline ends. The V gene's germline CDR1 is SGHRS and CDR2 YFSETQ.

The sequence was obtained from a man aged 70 or older in good health. The sample taken for sequencing was blood. J is TRBJ1-1 and V is TRBV5-1; D might be TRBD1 (6 bases). The CDR3 reads CASSLEGTRGNTEAFF. DNA of the CDR3: TGCGCCAGCAGCTTAGAAGGGACAAGAGGGAACACTGAAGCTTTCTTT.